This passage covers 23 T cell receptor beta chains from one sample sequenced in a study of cytomegalovirus exposure and HLA in healthy donors. 13 Jbeta primers and 60 Vbeta primers were used for the PCR. The method was immunoSEQ multiplex PCR; TCRdb's version includes in-frame clones alone and lacks a portion of them. The table has approximately 160,000 clones, roughly 80% seen once. The sample taken for sequencing was PBMCs. Receptors were obtained from a woman aged 18-29 years in good health and CMV-seronegative.

V usage is TRBV7-2 and J usage is TRBJ1-3, with D hard to call. CDR3 length: 17 residues. The germline CDR1 and CDR2 sequences are SGHTA and FQGNSA. Trimming removed 5 bases from V and 2 bases from J, with 19 bases in between. The CDR3: CASSKGRVTIAGNTIYF. The CDR3 DNA follows: TGTGCCAGCAGCAAAGGGAGGGTGACGATCGCTGGAAACACCATATATTTT.

The chain couples TRBV6-1 to TRBJ2-2; D gene unclear. The CDR3 contains 13 residues. Trimming pared 5 bases from V and 8 bases from J, leaving 12 bases between. The germline CDR1 and CDR2 sequences are MNHNS and SASEGT. The CDR3 loop is CASSSISLGELFF. CDR3 nucleotide sequence: TGTGCCAGCAGTTCGATAAGCTTAGGGGAGCTGTTTTTT.

CDR3 nucleotide sequence: TGTGCCAGCAGCCTGGACAGGGGGCGCGGGTCTGTTTTCTTT. Protein sequence: CASSLDRGRGSVFF. V is TRBV7-3 and J is TRBJ1-1; 11 nucleotides line up with TRBD1. There are 14 residues in the CDR3. The junction had 12 bases not matched to a gene; V was cut back by 5 bases and J by 13 bases. Germline values: CDR1 SGHTA, CDR2 FQGTGA.

The gene calls are TRBV7-2 and TRBJ2-1; TRBD1 matches at 8 bases. The length of the CDR3 is 15 residues. Unmatched junction bases numbered 6, after V lost 5 bases and J lost 3 bases. Germline-derived CDR1 and CDR2 are SGHTA and FQGNSA. The CDR3 bases are TGTGCCAGCAGCCTGACAGGGGTCCTCTACAATGAGCAGTTCTTC. As protein: CASSLTGVLYNEQFF.

The rearrangement joins TRBV5-1 to TRBJ2-5; 10 bases align to TRBD2. The germline V gene has CDR1 SGHRS and CDR2 YFSETQ. The CDR3 is 15 amino acids. V shed 4 bases, J shed 1 base, and the junction held 4 bases outside the gene matches. CDR3 in amino acids: CASSIASGSQETQYF. The CDR3 coding sequence is TGCGCCAGCAGCATCGCTAGCGGGAGCCAAGAGACCCAGTACTTC.

This clone was found once. The chain has TRBV7-2 and TRBJ2-1, with D tentatively TRBD1 (6 bases). Germline values: CDR1 SGHTA, CDR2 FQGNSA. The CDR3 spans 15 residues. The V gene lost 2 bases and the J gene lost 2 bases, with 10 bases spanning the gap. The CDR3 DNA is TGTGCCAGCAGCTTAATGCAGGGGACCTACAATGAGCAGTTCTTC. Translated: CASSLMQGTYNEQFF. The variable domain in full, completed from reference TRBV7-2 and TRBJ2-1, reads GAGVSQSPSNKVTEKGKDVELRCDPISGHTALYWYRQSLGQGLEFLIYFQGNSAPDKSGLPSDRFSAERTGGSVSTLTIQRTQQEDSAVYLCASSLMQGTYNEQFFGPGTRLTVL.

This clone was observed a handful of times. This chain links TRBV2 with TRBJ1-1; D not resolved. Between the trimmed V and J ends, which lost 0 bases and 0 bases, there was a span of 11 bases. Germline V gives CDR1 SNHLY, CDR2 FYNNEI. The CDR3 spans 16 residues. Written as DNA, the CDR3 is TGTGCCAGCAGTGAAGCACGGGAGCGCATGAACACTGAAGCTTTCTTT. The encoded protein is CASSEARERMNTEAFF.

This chain connects TRBV11-2 to TRBJ2-7; a possible D gene is TRBD1 (6 bases). Between the trimmed V and J ends, which lost 1 base and 3 bases, there was a span of 16 bases. The CDR3 runs 16 residues. Germline V gene lookup returns CDR1 SGHAT and CDR2 FQNNGV. As DNA, the CDR3 is TGTGCCAGCAGCTTAGGGATAATGGGGGCCGACTACGAGCAGTACTTC. Amino acid sequence: CASSLGIMGADYEQYF.

This clone has just a few counts. The chain joins TRBV5-4 to TRBJ2-1; D not resolved. The V end was cut by 0 bases, the J end by 5 bases, with 6 bases between. CDR3 size: 13 residues. Germline V CDR1 and CDR2: SGHNT, YYREEE (reference sequence). CDR3 region: CASSLARNNEQFF. CDR3 bases: TGTGCCAGCAGCTTGGCGAGAAACAATGAGCAGTTCTTC.

This rearrangement joins TRBV5-4 to TRBJ2-3, with D possibly being TRBD1 (6 bases). This CDR3 region has 16 residues. V lost 4 bases and J lost 2, with 17 bases in between. The germline gives CDR1 SGHNT, CDR2 YYREEE (reference sequence). CDR3 nucleotides: TGTGCCAGCAGCCAAGGGTCAGGGGCGCCCACAGATACGCAGTATTTT. Protein product: CASSQGSGAPTDTQYF.

The genes are TRBV19 and TRBJ2-1; the D gene is possibly TRBD1 (6 bases). The CDR3 runs to 14 residues. Trimming pared 5 bases from V and 6 bases from J, leaving 14 bases between. Germline V CDR1 and CDR2: LNHDA, SQIVND (reference sequence). The CDR3 is CASSEQGVTNEQFF. The CDR3 DNA follows: TGTGCCAGTAGTGAACAGGGCGTCACCAATGAGCAGTTCTTC.

This clone was recorded only once. This chain links TRBV11-2 with TRBJ2-5; 7 positions agree with TRBD2. The trim removed 1 base at V and 5 bases at J, leaving 13 bases unmatched. Germline CDR1 is SGHAT and CDR2 is FQNNGV. The CDR3 sequence is 17 residues long. This CDR3 reads CASSLGGWREWEETQYF. CDR3 in DNA: TGTGCCAGCAGCTTAGGGGGTTGGCGGGAGTGGGAGGAGACCCAGTACTTC.

This clone has a single count. This chain links TRBV19 with TRBJ2-7; 10 bases map to TRBD2. Germline V gene data show CDR1 as LNHDA and CDR2 as SQIVND (reference sequence). The CDR3 sequence is 15 residues long. J gave up 6 bases and V 5 bases, and 10 bases lay outside the gene matches. CDR3 nucleotide sequence: TGTGCCAGTAGTGGTCTAGCGGGAGTGGTCGGCGAGCAGTACTTC. It yields the protein CASSGLAGVVGEQYF.

The chain is built from TRBV6-1 and TRBJ2-7; weak D call: TRBD1 (6 bases). V dropped 6 bases and J dropped 1 base, with 16 bases sitting between them. Germline lookup yields CDR1 MNHNS and CDR2 SASEGT. CDR3 size: 15 residues. The CDR3 here is CASRPTGTPSYEQYF. CDR3 coding DNA: TGTGCCAGCAGACCGACCGGGACACCATCCTACGAGCAGTACTTC.

This clone was detected only once. CDR3 sequence reads: CASRTPSGRTEQYF. The CDR3 nucleotides are TGTGCCAGCAGAACCCCTAGCGGGAGAACCGAGCAGTACTTC. The chain is built from TRBV6-6 and TRBJ2-5, with TRBD2 matching 10 bases. The closer fit of TRBJ2-7 to the DNA end suggests the J call may be wrong. This CDR3 region has 14 residues. CDR1 is MNHNY and CDR2 is SVGAGI in the germline V gene (reference sequence).

The chain employs TRBV11-2 and TRBJ1-1; D may be TRBD1 (6 bases). Germline CDR1 and CDR2: SGHAT and FQNNGV. V shed 5 bases and J shed 0 bases, with 16 bases lying between them. The CDR3 is 16 residues long. Written as DNA, the CDR3 is TGTGCCAGCAGCCCCGCCCCAGGACAGCTGAACACTGAAGCTTTCTTT. Amino acid sequence: CASSPAPGQLNTEAFF.

Worth noting for this clone: One end of the junction does not line up with germline, which may come from a read error. The DNA of the CDR3 is TGTGCCAGCAGCTTCAGGGGTTCCCAAGGGACCCAGTACTTC. This sequence encodes CASSFRGSQGTQYF. The chain combines TRBV7-2 with TRBJ2-5; D is possibly TRBD1 (6 bases). Germline CDR1 reads SGHTA; CDR2 reads FQGNSA. The CDR3 is 14 amino acids.

The V gene is TRBV29-1, the J gene TRBJ1-1, with 8 bases fitting TRBD1. The length of the CDR3 is 13 residues. Trimming at V came to 6 bases and at J to 3 bases, leaving 6 bases not matched to a gene. The V gene's germline CDR1 is SQVTM and CDR2 ANQGSEA. CDR3 DNA sequence: TGCAGCGTACGACAGGGGATGGACACTGAAGCTTTCTTT. Translation: CSVRQGMDTEAFF.

This chain connects TRBV6-5 to TRBJ2-5; 10 bases agree with TRBD2. The J call may be mistaken, given a closer DNA end match to TRBJ2-7. Looked up from germline, CDR1 is MNHEY and CDR2 is SVGAGI. The CDR3 totals 15 residues. DNA of the CDR3: TGTGCCAGCAGTGTACTAGCGGGGCCACCCTACGAGCAGTACTTC. Residues: CASSVLAGPPYEQYF.

The chain links TRBV27 to TRBJ2-4; TRBD2 matches 8 bases. The CDR3 has 15 amino acids. J was trimmed by 4 bases and V by 2 bases; bases with no gene match: 4. The germline CDR1 and CDR2 sequences are MNHEY and SMNVEV (reference sequence). The DNA of the CDR3 is TGTGCCAGCAGTTTAGGCCCGGGGGGGAAAAACATTCAGTACTTC. Amino acids: CASSLGPGGKNIQYF.

The chain is built from TRBV27 and TRBJ2-7; 8 bases are a match to TRBD1. The J segment lost 2 bases and the V segment lost 5 bases, leaving 5 bases of the junction unmatched. The CDR3 contains 14 residues. The germline gives CDR1 MNHEY, CDR2 SMNVEV (reference sequence). The CDR3 sequence is CASSNTGGPYEQYF. CDR3 bases: TGTGCCAGCAGTAACACAGGGGGGCCCTACGAGCAGTACTTC.

This clone was picked up one time. The chain recombines TRBV27 with TRBJ2-2, with TRBD2 matching over 8 bases. The V gene's germline CDR1 is MNHEY and CDR2 SMNVEV (reference sequence). V lost 6 bases to trimming and J lost 1 base; unmatched junction nucleotides: 19. This CDR3 region has 20 residues. In nucleotides, the CDR3 is TGTGCCAGCAGCTACACGCAATTCCGAACTAGCGGAAGGAACACCGGGGAGCTGTTTTTT. Its protein is CASSYTQFRTSGRNTGELFF.

This clone occurred once. The chain combines TRBV5-5 with TRBJ1-1, with TRBD1 as a possible D gene (6 bases). There are 14 residues in the CDR3. Germline V gives CDR1 SGHKS, CDR2 YYEKEE (reference sequence). V was cut by 4 bases and J by 1 base, with 11 bases left in between. CDR3 sequence (DNA): TGTGCCAGCAGCAAAGCGACAGGGAACACTGAAGCTTTCTTT. Residues: CASSKATGNTEAFF.